This record concerns one TCR beta chain sequence. The antigen remains undetermined. Quantitative 5'-RACE was performed with molecular barcodes, and it yielded the TCR beta libraries. Each CDR3 protein is one row after TCRdb ran MiXCR on the 5' RACE reads. The sample includes fewer than 450,000 distinct CDR3 sequences, roughly 17% of them seen just once. The sample originates from a study of CD8 T cells in ankylosing spondylitis. Findings and limits, study-wide: Characteristic, it appeared, of ankylosing spondylitis blood was a TCR beta motif of eight highly homologous variants. As reported, disease-linked clones showed significant enrichment in matched ankylosing spondylitis synovial fluid.

Germline loops: CDR1 SGHRS, CDR2 YFSETQ. The CDR3 sequence is 13 residues long. V was cut by 2 bases and J by 4 bases, with 8 bases left in between. The sequenced sample consisted of blood, either unsorted or a sorted T cell fraction (not recorded which). This clonotype originated in a male donor with ankylosing spondylitis. The chain employs TRBV5-1 and TRBJ2-3, with a weak D call TRBD2 (5 bases). The chain's CDR3 is CASSFREPDTQYF. The CDR3 DNA is TGCGCCAGCAGCTTCCGGGAACCAGATACGCAGTATTTT. Full variable domain (remainder filled in from reference TRBV5-1 and TRBJ2-3): KAGVTQTPRYLIKTRGQQVTLSCSPISGHRSVSWYQQTPGQGLQFLFEYFSETQRNKGNFPGRFSGRQFSNSRSEMNVSTLELGDSALYLCASSFREPDTQYFGPGTRLTVL.